These T cell receptor beta chains were read from a single sample in a study of T cell changes during pregnancy in multiple sclerosis. Profiled with immunoSEQ multiplex PCR; TCRdb holds only in-frame clones, not every one. The data hold approximately 96,000 clones, with about 90% observed a single time. The source was peripheral blood, collected after pregnancy. The receptors come from a female donor in good health, enrolled as a control in a pregnancy study. The CDR3 runs from the conserved cysteine through the conserved F or W. A D gene is named only where the DNA matches it firmly. Clone sizes are given selectively: once, few, many, or a class where the clone is expanded.

clone size: -; J gene: TRBJ1-1; D gene: -; V gene: TRBV27; CDR3 protein: CASSLRGGNTEAFF; CDR3 DNA: TGTGCCAGCAGTTTGAGGGGGGGTAACACTGAAGCTTTCTTT
clone size: -; J gene: TRBJ1-4; D gene: -; V gene: TRBV16; CDR3 protein: CASSPEKLGGLFF; CDR3 DNA: TGTGCCAGCAGCCCGGAGAAGCTTGGGGGGCTGTTTTTT
clone size: -; J gene: TRBJ2-5; D gene: TRBD2; V gene: TRBV5-1; CDR3 protein: CASSSGTSGTETQYF; CDR3 DNA: TGCGCCAGCAGCTCGGGGACTAGCGGGACGGAGACCCAGTACTTC
clone size: -; J gene: TRBJ1-2; D gene: TRBD1; V gene: TRBV15; CDR3 protein: CATRRDVAKDRGGYGYTF; CDR3 DNA: TGTGCCACTCGTAGGGATGTGGCGAAGGACAGGGGGGGCTATGGCTACACCTTC
clone size: -; J gene: TRBJ1-2; D gene: -; V gene: TRBV6-5; CDR3 protein: CASSYSGLRGGYTF; CDR3 DNA: TGTGCCAGCAGTTACTCGGGGCTGCGGGGTGGCTACACCTTC
clone size: -; J gene: TRBJ2-3; D gene: TRBD1; V gene: TRBV27; CDR3 protein: CASRPGQKTDTQYF; CDR3 DNA: TGTGCCAGCAGGCCGGGACAGAAAACAGATACGCAGTATTTT
clone size: once; J gene: TRBJ1-1; D gene: -; V gene: TRBV9; CDR3 protein: CASSVVEGLNTEAFF; CDR3 DNA: TGTGCCAGCAGCGTAGTGGAGGGATTGAACACTGAAGCTTTCTTT
clone size: -; J gene: TRBJ1-2; D gene: -; V gene: TRBV9; CDR3 protein: CASSVASNYGYTF; CDR3 DNA: TGTGCCAGCAGCGTAGCGTCCAACTATGGCTACACCTTC
clone size: -; J gene: TRBJ1-1; D gene: -; V gene: TRBV5-4; CDR3 protein: CASRKWGANTEAFF; CDR3 DNA: TGTGCCAGCAGAAAATGGGGAGCGAACACTGAAGCTTTCTTT
clone size: -; J gene: TRBJ2-1; D gene: TRBD2; V gene: TRBV28; CDR3 protein: CASSLNPGGLAGGPSYNEQFF; CDR3 DNA: TGTGCCAGCAGTTTAAATCCTGGGGGACTAGCGGGAGGGCCCTCCTACAATGAGCAGTTCTTC
clone size: once; J gene: TRBJ1-5; D gene: TRBD1; V gene: TRBV12-5; CDR3 protein: CASGSGQVRDQPQHF; CDR3 DNA: TGTGCTAGTGGCTCCGGACAGGTGAGGGATCAGCCCCAGCATTTT